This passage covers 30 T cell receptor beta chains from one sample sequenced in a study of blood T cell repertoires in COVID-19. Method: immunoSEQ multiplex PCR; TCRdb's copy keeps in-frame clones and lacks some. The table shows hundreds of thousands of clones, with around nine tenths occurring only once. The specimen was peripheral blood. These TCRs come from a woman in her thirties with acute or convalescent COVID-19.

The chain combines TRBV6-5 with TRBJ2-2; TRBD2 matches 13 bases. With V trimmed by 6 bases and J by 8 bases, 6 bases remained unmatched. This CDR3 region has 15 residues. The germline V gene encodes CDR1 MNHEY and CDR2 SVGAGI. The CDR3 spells CASRGGTSGVGELFF. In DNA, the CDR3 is TGTGCCAGCAGGGGAGGGACTAGCGGGGTTGGGGAGCTGTTTTTT.

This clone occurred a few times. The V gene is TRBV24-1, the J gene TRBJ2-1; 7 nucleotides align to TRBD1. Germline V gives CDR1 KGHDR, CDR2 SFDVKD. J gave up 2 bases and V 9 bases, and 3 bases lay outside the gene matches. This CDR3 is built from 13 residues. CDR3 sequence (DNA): TGTGCCACCCAGGGGACAGCCTACAATGAGCAGTTCTTC. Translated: CATQGTAYNEQFF.

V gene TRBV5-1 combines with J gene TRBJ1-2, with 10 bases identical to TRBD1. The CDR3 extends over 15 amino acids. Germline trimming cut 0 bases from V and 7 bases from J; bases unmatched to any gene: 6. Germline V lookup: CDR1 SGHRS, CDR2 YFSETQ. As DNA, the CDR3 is TGCGCCAGCAGCTTGGCCGGGACAGGGGTGCGTGGCTACACCTTC. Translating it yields CASSLAGTGVRGYTF.

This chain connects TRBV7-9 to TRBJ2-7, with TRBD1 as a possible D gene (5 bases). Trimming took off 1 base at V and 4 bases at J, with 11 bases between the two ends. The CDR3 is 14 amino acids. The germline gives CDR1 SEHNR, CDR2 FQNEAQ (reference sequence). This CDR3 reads CASSLEGRVYEQYF. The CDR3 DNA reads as TGTGCCAGCAGCTTAGAGGGCAGGGTTTACGAGCAGTACTTC.

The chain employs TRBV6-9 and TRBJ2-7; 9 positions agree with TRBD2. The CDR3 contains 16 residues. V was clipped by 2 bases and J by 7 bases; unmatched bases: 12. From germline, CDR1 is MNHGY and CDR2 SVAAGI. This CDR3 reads CASSYLGLAHHGEQYF. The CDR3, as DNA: TGTGCCAGCAGTTATCTCGGACTAGCGCACCATGGGGAGCAGTACTTC.

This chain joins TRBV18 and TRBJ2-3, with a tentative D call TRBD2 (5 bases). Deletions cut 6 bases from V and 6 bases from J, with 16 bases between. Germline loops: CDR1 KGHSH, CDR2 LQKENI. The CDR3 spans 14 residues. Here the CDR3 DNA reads TGTGCCAGCTCCTTACAGATACTAGACGATACGCAGTATTTT. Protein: CASSLQILDDTQYF.

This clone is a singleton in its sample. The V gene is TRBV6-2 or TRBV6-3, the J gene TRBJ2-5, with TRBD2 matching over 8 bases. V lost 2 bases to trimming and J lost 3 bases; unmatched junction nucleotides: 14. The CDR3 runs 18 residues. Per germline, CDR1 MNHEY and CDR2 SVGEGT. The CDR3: CASSYDSFERGPEETQYF. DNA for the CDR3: TGTGCCAGCAGTTACGACTCGTTTGAGCGGGGGCCGGAAGAGACCCAGTACTTC.

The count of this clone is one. The chain's CDR3 is CASSDRLSTDTQYF. DNA of the CDR3: TGTGCCAGCAGTGACCGACTGAGCACAGATACGCAGTATTTT. This chain uses TRBV2 with TRBJ2-3; D call uncertain. CDR3 size: 14 residues. From germline, CDR1 is SNHLY and CDR2 FYNNEI. V dropped 3 bases and J dropped 0 bases, with 7 bases sitting between them.

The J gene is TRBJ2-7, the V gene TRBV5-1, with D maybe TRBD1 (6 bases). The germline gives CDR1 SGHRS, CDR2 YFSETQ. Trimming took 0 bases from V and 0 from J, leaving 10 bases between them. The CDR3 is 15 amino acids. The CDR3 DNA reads TGCGCCAGCAGCTTGGGAGGGGACATCTCCTACGAGCAGTACTTC. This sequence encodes CASSLGGDISYEQYF.

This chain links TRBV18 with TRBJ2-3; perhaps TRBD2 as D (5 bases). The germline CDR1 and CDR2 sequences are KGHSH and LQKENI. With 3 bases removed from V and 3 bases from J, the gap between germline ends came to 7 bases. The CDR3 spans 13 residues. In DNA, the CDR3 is TGTGCCAGCTCACCGGAGGTAACAGATACGCAGTATTTT. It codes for CASSPEVTDTQYF.

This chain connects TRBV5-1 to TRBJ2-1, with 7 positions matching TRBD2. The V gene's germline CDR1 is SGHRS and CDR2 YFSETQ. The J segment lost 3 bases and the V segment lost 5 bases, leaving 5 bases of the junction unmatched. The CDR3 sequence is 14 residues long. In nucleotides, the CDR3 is TGCGCCAGCAGAGGGAGGGCCGACTACAATGAGCAGTTCTTC. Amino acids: CASRGRADYNEQFF.

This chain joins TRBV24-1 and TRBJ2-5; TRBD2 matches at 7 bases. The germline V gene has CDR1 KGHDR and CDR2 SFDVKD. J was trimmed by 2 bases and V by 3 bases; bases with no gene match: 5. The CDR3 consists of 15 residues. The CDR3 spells CATSDRGGVQETQYF. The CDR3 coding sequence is TGTGCCACCAGTGATCGTGGGGGGGTGCAAGAGACCCAGTACTTC.

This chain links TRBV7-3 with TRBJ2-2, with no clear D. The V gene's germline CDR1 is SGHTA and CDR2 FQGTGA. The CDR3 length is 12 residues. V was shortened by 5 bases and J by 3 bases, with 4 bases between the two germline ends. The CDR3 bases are TGTGCCAGCAGCAGCTACACCGGGGAGCTGTTTTTT. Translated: CASSSYTGELFF.

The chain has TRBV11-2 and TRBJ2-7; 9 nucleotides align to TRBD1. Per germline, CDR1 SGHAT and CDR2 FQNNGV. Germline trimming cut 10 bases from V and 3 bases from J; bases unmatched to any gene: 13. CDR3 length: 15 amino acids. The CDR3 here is CATTTYGTGFYEQYF. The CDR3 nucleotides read TGTGCCACCACGACGTACGGGACAGGGTTCTACGAGCAGTACTTC.

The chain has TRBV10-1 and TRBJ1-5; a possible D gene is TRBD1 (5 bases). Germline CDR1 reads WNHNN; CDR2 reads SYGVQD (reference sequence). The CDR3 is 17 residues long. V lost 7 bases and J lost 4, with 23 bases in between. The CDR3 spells CASTRVGLLRKNQPQHF. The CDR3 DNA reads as TGCGCCAGCACCAGGGTGGGACTCCTGAGAAAAAATCAGCCCCAGCATTTT.

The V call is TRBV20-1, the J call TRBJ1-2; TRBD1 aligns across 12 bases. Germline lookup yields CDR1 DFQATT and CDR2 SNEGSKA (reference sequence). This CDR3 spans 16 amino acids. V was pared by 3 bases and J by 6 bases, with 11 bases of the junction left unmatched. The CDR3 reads CSASGVGTGGINGYTF. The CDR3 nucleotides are TGCAGTGCTAGTGGGGTCGGGACAGGGGGCATTAATGGCTACACCTTC.

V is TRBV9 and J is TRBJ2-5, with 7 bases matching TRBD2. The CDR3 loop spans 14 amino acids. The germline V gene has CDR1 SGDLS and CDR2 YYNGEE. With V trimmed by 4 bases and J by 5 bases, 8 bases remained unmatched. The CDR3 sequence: CASSPPAGTETQYF. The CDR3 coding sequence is TGTGCCAGCAGCCCCCCAGCGGGGACGGAGACCCAGTACTTC.

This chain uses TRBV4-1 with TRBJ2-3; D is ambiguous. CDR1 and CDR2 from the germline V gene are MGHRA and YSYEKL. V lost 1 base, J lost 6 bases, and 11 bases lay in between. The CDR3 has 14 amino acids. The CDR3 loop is CASSQVSLEDTQYF. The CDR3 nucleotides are TGCGCCAGCAGCCAAGTAAGTCTTGAGGATACGCAGTATTTT.

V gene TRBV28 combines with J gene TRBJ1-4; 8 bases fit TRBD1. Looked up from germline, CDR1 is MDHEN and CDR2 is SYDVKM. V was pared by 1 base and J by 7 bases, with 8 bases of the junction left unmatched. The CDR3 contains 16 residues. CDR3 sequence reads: CASSLSRTGSREKLFF. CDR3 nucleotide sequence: TGTGCCAGCAGTTTATCCCGGACAGGGAGTCGTGAAAAACTGTTTTTT.

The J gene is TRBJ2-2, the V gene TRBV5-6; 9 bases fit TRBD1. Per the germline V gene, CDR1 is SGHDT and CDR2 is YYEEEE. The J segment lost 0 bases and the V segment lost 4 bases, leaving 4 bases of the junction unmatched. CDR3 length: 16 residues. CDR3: CASSTGTGSNTGELFF. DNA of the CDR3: TGTGCCAGCAGCACGGGGACAGGGTCGAACACCGGGGAGCTGTTTTTT.

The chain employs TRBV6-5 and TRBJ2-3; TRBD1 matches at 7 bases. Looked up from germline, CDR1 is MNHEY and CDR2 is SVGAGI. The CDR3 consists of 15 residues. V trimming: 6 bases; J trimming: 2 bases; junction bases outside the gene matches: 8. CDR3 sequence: CASRPRDSHTDTQYF. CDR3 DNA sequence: TGTGCCAGCAGACCCCGGGACAGTCACACAGATACGCAGTATTTT.

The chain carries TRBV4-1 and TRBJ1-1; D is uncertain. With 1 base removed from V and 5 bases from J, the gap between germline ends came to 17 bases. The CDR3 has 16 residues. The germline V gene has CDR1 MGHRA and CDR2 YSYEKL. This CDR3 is CASSQVVFLGETEAFF. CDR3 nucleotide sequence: TGCGCCAGCAGCCAAGTGGTATTTCTAGGAGAAACTGAAGCTTTCTTT.

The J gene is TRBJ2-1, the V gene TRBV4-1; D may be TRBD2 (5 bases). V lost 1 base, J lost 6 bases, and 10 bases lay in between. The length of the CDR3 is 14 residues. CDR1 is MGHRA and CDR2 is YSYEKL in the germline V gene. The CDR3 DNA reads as TGCGCCAGCAGCCAAGCAGGACTCAGCAATGAGCAGTTCTTC. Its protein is CASSQAGLSNEQFF.

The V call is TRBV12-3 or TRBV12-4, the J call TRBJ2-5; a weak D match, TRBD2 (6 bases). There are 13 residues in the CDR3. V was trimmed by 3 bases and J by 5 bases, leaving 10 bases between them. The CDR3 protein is CASSLWAGETQYF. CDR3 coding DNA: TGTGCCAGCAGTTTGTGGGCGGGGGAGACCCAGTACTTC.

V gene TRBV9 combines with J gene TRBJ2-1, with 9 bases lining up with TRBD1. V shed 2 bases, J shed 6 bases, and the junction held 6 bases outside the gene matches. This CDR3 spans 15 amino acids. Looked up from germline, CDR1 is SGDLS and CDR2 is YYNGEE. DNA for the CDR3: TGTGCCAGCAGCGTCCTCCCGGGACAGGGCAATGAGCAGTTCTTC. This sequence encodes CASSVLPGQGNEQFF.

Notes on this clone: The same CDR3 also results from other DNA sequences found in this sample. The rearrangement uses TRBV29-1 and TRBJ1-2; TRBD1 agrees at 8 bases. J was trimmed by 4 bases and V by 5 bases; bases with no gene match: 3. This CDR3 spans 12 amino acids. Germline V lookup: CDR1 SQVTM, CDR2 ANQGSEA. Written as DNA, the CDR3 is TGCAGCGTTAAGGACAGGGCCTATGGCTACACCTTC. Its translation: CSVKDRAYGYTF.

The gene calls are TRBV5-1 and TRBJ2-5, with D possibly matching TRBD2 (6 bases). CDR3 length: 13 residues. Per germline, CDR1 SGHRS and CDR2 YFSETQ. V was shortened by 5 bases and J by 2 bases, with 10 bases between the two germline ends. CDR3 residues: CASRNREQETQYF. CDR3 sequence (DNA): TGCGCCAGCAGGAACCGGGAGCAAGAGACCCAGTACTTC.

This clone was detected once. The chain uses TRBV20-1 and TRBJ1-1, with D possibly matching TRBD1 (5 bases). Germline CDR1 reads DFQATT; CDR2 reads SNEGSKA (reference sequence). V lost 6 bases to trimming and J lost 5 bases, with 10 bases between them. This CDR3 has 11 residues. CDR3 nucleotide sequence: TGCAGTGCCGGGAGGGGTACTGAAGCTTTCTTT. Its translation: CSAGRGTEAFF.

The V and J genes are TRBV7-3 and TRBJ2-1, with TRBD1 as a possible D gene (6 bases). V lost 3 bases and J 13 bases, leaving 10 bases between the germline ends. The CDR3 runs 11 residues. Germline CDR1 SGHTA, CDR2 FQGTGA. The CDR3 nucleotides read TGTGCCAGCAGCTTCCTGGGACACCAGTTCTTC. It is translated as CASSFLGHQFF.

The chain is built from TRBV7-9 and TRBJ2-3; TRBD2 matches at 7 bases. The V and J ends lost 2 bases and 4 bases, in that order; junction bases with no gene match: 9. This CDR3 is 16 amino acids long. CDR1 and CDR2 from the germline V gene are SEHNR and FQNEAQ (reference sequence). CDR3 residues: CASSLYLGLAADTQYF. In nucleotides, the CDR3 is TGTGCCAGCAGCTTATATTTAGGGCTAGCGGCAGATACGCAGTATTTT.